A selection of T cell receptor beta chains follows, all from one sample in a study of patients and donors after allogeneic stem cell transplantation. TCRdb re-called the RT-PCR reads through MiXCR, storing one row per CDR3 protein. Of about a million distinct CDR3 sequences in the sample, about 20% were seen once. Specimen: blood, either unsorted or a sorted T cell fraction (not recorded which). The receptors were sampled from a human donor who was either an allogeneic HSCT recipient or a stem cell or donor lymphocyte infusion donor (not recorded which). It is not recorded whose cells these are; they may come from a transplant donor. The CDR3 runs from the conserved cysteine through the conserved F or W. D genes are given only for firm matches. A row's size may be missing; if present it is once, few, many or a size class.

D gene	clone size	V gene	J gene	CDR3 DNA	CDR3 protein
-	-	TRBV18	TRBJ2-7	TGTGCCAGCTCACTAAGCAACGAGCAGTACTTC	CASSLSNEQYF
-	few	TRBV12-3/TRBV12-4	TRBJ2-3	TGTGCCAGCAGTCCCGCCGGGGGTGGGCCTAGCACAGATACGCAGTATTTT	CASSPAGGGPSTDTQYF
-	-	TRBV15	TRBJ1-1	TGTGCCACCAGCAGAGTCATCACTGAAGCTTTCTTT	CATSRVITEAFF
TRBD2	-	TRBV6-2/TRBV6-3	TRBJ2-7	TGTGCCAGCAGTTACGACAAGCGGGAGGGCCACGAGCAGTACTTC	CASSYDKREGHEQYF
TRBD1	-	TRBV9	TRBJ2-2	TGTGCCAGCAGCGGACAGGGAAGGGACACCGGGGAGCTGTTTTTT	CASSGQGRDTGELFF
-	-	TRBV7-2	TRBJ1-1	TGTGCCAGCAGCCGAATATTGGGTGGGAACACTGAAGCTTTCTTT	CASSRILGGNTEAFF
-	-	TRBV9	TRBJ1-2	TGTGCCAGCAGCGGCCTAGTAGGTGGCTACACCTTC	CASSGLVGGYTF
-	-	TRBV5-5	TRBJ1-2	TGTGCCAGCATCGGAAAGCCAAAGGCGCAGGATGGCTACACCTTC	CASIGKPKAQDGYTF
TRBD1	few	TRBV12-5	TRBJ2-3	TGTGCTAGTGGCTCCGGGACAGGGTCCACAGATACGCAGTATTTT	CASGSGTGSTDTQYF
TRBD1	-	TRBV11-3	TRBJ1-1	TGTGCCAGCAGCTATAGCCCAACAGGGGGGGAAGCTTTCTTT	CASSYSPTGGEAFF
-	few	TRBV30	TRBJ2-1	TGTGCCCTATCTACCGGGGAACTCAATGAGCAGTTCTTC	CALSTGELNEQFF
-	few	TRBV12-5	TRBJ1-2	TGTGCTAGTGGTTTGGACCTGGGGCGCGGCTACACCTTC	CASGLDLGRGYTF
-	few	TRBV27	TRBJ2-3	TGTGCCAGCAGGATTAGACAAATAACAGATACGCAGTATTTT	CASRIRQITDTQYF
-	-	TRBV9	TRBJ1-5	TGTGCCAGCAGCGTGGGAGGGGACACCAATCAGCCCCAGCATTTT	CASSVGGDTNQPQHF
TRBD2	-	TRBV5-6	TRBJ2-3	TGTGCCAGCAGCCCCCTAGCGGGAGAGTCAGATACGCAGTATTTT	CASSPLAGESDTQYF
-	-	TRBV7-3	TRBJ1-4	TGTGCCAGCAGCCAAAAGACAGGACCAACTAATGAAAAACTGTTTTTT	CASSQKTGPTNEKLFF
TRBD2	once	TRBV27	TRBJ2-1	TGTGCCAGCAGTTTGGTGCTAGCGGGAGGCCAACGGCAGTTCTTC	CASSLVLAGGQRQFF
-	-	TRBV5-5	TRBJ2-5	TGTGCCAGCAGCTTGACCCTTGGGCAGGGCGGGACCCAGTACTTC	CASSLTLGQGGTQYF
-	-	TRBV9	TRBJ2-7	TGTGCCAGCAGCGCACCAAACGTTCCCTACGAGCAGTACTTC	CASSAPNVPYEQYF
-	-	TRBV12-3/TRBV12-4	TRBJ1-6	TGTGCCAGCAGTACCAACCCGGGACAAAATTCACCCCTCCACTTT	CASSTNPGQNSPLHF
TRBD2	few	TRBV6-1	TRBJ2-7	TGTGCCAGCACTTTGCGGGAGGGGTTCCTTAGCGAGCAGTACTTC	CASTLREGFLSEQYF
-	few	TRBV4-3	TRBJ1-5	TGCGCCAGCAGCCTCCCCCCGGGGTCTGACAATCAGCCCCAGCATTTT	CASSLPPGSDNQPQHF
-	-	TRBV12-3/TRBV12-4	TRBJ1-1	TGTGCCAGCAGTTTATTCGGCCCCGCGACTGAAGCTTTCTTT	CASSLFGPATEAFF
TRBD1	-	TRBV10-3	TRBJ2-5	TGTGCCATCAGGGACAGGGAAGAGACCCAGTACTTC	CAIRDREETQYF
-	many	TRBV29-1	TRBJ2-2	TGCAGCGTTGAATTTCGTGCAGTCGCGAACACCGGGGAGCTGTTTTTT	CSVEFRAVANTGELFF
-	-	TRBV5-5	TRBJ2-7	TGTGCCAGCAGCCCGGACTTTTTCCGGGACGAGCAGTACTTC	CASSPDFFRDEQYF
-	-	TRBV25-1	TRBJ2-5	TGTGCCAGCAGTGAGGCGCTCCGCGGTGAGACCCAGTACTTC	CASSEALRGETQYF
TRBD1	few	TRBV7-6	TRBJ1-5	TGTGCCAGCAGCGCCGGGGACAGGGGGCGATTCAATCAGCCCCAGCATTTT	CASSAGDRGRFNQPQHF
-	-	TRBV7-8	TRBJ2-7	TGTGCCAGCAGCTCCCCAGGACCTGCCTACGAGCAGTACTTC	CASSSPGPAYEQYF
-	few	TRBV12-3/TRBV12-4	TRBJ1-2	TGTGCCAGCACCCGGGGGGGGGAAGATGGCTACACCTTC	CASTRGGEDGYTF
TRBD1	-	TRBV19	TRBJ1-1	TGTGCCAGTAGTAGCACCGGGACAGCGGGCACTGAAGCTTTCTTT	CASSSTGTAGTEAFF
TRBD2	-	TRBV5-4	TRBJ2-5	TGTGCCAGCAGCCAGGTAGCGGGAGGGCCAGGAGAGACCCAGTACTTC	CASSQVAGGPGETQYF
TRBD2	-	TRBV27	TRBJ2-7	TGTGCCAGCAGTGCTCTAGGGACTAGCTACGAGCAGTACTTC	CASSALGTSYEQYF
-	few	TRBV5-6	TRBJ2-7	TGTGCCAGCAGCTTGCTCCGAAAAAAGGCCTACGAGCAGTACTTC	CASSLLRKKAYEQYF
-	-	TRBV28	TRBJ1-6	TGTGCCAGCAGCCACCATGGGATGCGGGGCAGGGCGAATAATTCACCCCTCCACTTT	CASSHHGMRGRANNSPLHF
-	many	TRBV5-1	TRBJ2-2	TGCGCCAGCAGCTTGGACCTATCCACCGGGGAGCTGTTTTTT	CASSLDLSTGELFF